This T cell receptor (beta chain) was captured in a study of T cell repertoires in cytomegalovirus infection. Study findings and constraints: Based on cumulative public TCR beta family frequency, carriers of CMV plus the relevant HLA were identified.

TCRdb reprocessed the reads via MiXCR and lists one record per CDR3 protein. The repertoire consists of fewer than 300,000 distinct CDR3 sequences, with about 25% occurring once and the leading ten covering 11% to 15%. V gave up 10 bases and J gave up 6 bases, with 22 bases separating them. Germline lookup yields CDR1 SGHTA and CDR2 FQGNSA. The CDR3 is 15 amino acids. This clonotype was observed at least ten times. Its antigen remains unknown. The receptor was derived from a human donor in good health (CMV status not recorded). Some clones in this sample may be carry-over from other donors' samples. The sample consisted of PBMCs. This chain uses TRBV7-2 with TRBJ2-1; D is undetermined. CDR3 protein: CAINRVPLRFNEQFF. For the CDR3, the DNA is TGTGCCATAAATAGGGTACCCCTAAGGTTCAATGAGCAGTTCTTC.